Described below is a single T cell receptor beta chain sequence and its context. Clones were read by immunoSEQ multiplex PCR, and TCRdb kept only the in-frame ones, dropping some. The data show around 70,000 clones, about 94% seen once. The data were taken from a study of T cell changes during pregnancy in multiple sclerosis. This clonotype was obtained from a female donor in good health, enrolled as a control in a pregnancy study. Material: peripheral blood, obtained in the first trimester of pregnancy.

The CDR3 spells CASSSDRAAEQFF. DNA of the CDR3: TGTGCCAGCAGTTCGGACAGGGCGGCTGAGCAGTTCTTC. This sequence joins TRBV6-6 and TRBJ2-1, with 8 bases that match TRBD1. Germline lookup yields CDR1 MNHNY and CDR2 SVGAGI (reference sequence). V trimming: 4 bases; J trimming: 9 bases; junction bases outside the gene matches: 5. This CDR3 contains 13 residues.